A single sample is the source of the 23 T cell receptor beta chains below, sequenced in a study of prognosis after radiotherapy for stage I lung cancer. Amplification of the TCR beta CDR3 (from genomic DNA) was done by two-round multiplex PCR. For every TRBV and TRBJ gene, a specific primer was used in first-round PCR. MiXCR was run by TCRdb on the multiplex PCR reads, yielding one entry per CDR3 protein. The table has roughly 27,000 distinct CDR3 sequences, about half seen once. The specimen comprised PBMCs, sampled before or after stereotactic body radiation therapy (not recorded which). The receptor source for this set is a donor at least 50 years old with non-small cell lung cancer.

The rearrangement joins TRBV11-2 to TRBJ2-1; possible D gene TRBD2, 6 bases. The CDR3 has 15 residues. V shed 5 bases and J shed 4 bases, with 15 bases lying between them. Germline V lookup: CDR1 SGHAT, CDR2 FQNNGV. CDR3 sequence reads: CASSAAGTTYNEQFF. CDR3 nucleotide sequence: TGTGCCAGCAGCGCTGCGGGGACCACATACAATGAGCAGTTCTTC.

This clonotype was recorded once. One end of the junction fails to match germline, which may point to a read error. The J gene is TRBJ2-2, the V gene TRBV6-4; D not certain. From germline, CDR1 is MRHNA and CDR2 SNTAGT. This CDR3 is 14 amino acids long. CDR3 protein: CASSDQYPNGELFF. In DNA form, the CDR3 reads TGTGCCAGTAGTGACCAATATCCCAACGGGGAGCTGTTTTTT.

This clonotype occurred many times. The chain couples TRBV12-3 or TRBV12-4 to TRBJ1-3; 7 bases agree with TRBD1. The CDR3 is made up of 15 amino acids. V lost 5 bases, J lost 5 bases, and 9 bases stayed unmatched. The CDR3 sequence: CASSPPGQSRNTIYF. For the CDR3, the DNA is TGTGCCAGCAGTCCCCCGGGACAGAGTCGAAACACCATATATTTT.

Of note for this clonotype: The junction differs from germline at one of its ends, possibly a read error. The V and J genes are TRBV20-1 and TRBJ2-6; no clear D gene. From germline, CDR1 is DFQATT and CDR2 SNEGSKA (reference sequence). The CDR3 contains 13 residues. The CDR3 sequence is CIAKGGGANVLTF. The CDR3 DNA sequence: TGCATTGCTAAGGGTGGTGGGGCCAACGTCCTGACTTTC.

This sequence joins TRBV11-1 and TRBJ2-7, with D perhaps being TRBD1 or TRBD2 (5 bases each). V was trimmed by 5 bases and J by 13 bases, leaving 27 bases between them. Germline assignment: CDR1 SGHAT and CDR2 FQDESV (reference sequence). The CDR3 is made up of 15 amino acids. The CDR3 coding sequence is TGTGCCAGCAGCCGAGGGACCAGCGTGAGTTTTCCCACCTACTTC. This codes for CASSRGTSVSFPTYF.

This clonotype turned up a few times. The chain links TRBV6-1 to TRBJ1-6, with D perhaps matching TRBD1 (5 bases). CDR1 and CDR2 (germline): MNHNS, SASEGT. This CDR3 has 19 residues. Trimming removed 7 bases from V and 3 bases from J, with 25 bases in between. The chain's CDR3 is CASTSSVSGVLFYNSPLHF. The DNA of the CDR3 is TGTGCCAGCACCTCCTCAGTCTCGGGGGTCCTCTTCTATAATTCACCCCTCCACTTT.

This clonotype was recorded many times. The gene calls are TRBV5-1 and TRBJ1-3; weak D call: TRBD1 (5 bases). This CDR3 contains 17 residues. V lost 4 bases to trimming and J lost 0 bases, with 17 bases between them. Per germline, CDR1 SGHRS and CDR2 YFSETQ. The CDR3 spells CASSLGLGGTSGNTIYF. CDR3 sequence (DNA): TGCGCCAGCAGCCTCGGCCTCGGGGGGACCTCTGGAAACACCATATATTTT.

The CDR3 protein is CSDRLPGLAPNEQFF. The CDR3 DNA follows: TGCAGCGATAGACTTCCGGGACTAGCGCCCAATGAGCAGTTCTTC. The chain uses TRBV20-1 and TRBJ2-1; TRBD2 agrees at 10 bases. Per germline, CDR1 DFQATT and CDR2 SNEGSKA (reference sequence). This CDR3 has 15 amino acids.

This clonotype is labeled medium-sized. The chain recombines TRBV6-1 with TRBJ1-1; D is uncertain. Germline V gene data show CDR1 as MNHNS and CDR2 as SASEGT. Trimming stripped 8 bases from V and 3 bases from J, with 10 bases between. This CDR3 is 12 amino acids long. CDR3 residues: CASYSTYTEAFF. CDR3 DNA: TGTGCCAGCTACAGCACCTACACTGAAGCTTTCTTT.

This clonotype was seen at least ten times. This chain links TRBV10-3 with TRBJ2-2; TRBD1 aligns across 10 bases. V was pared by 8 bases and J by 7 bases, with 13 bases of the junction left unmatched. CDR3 length: 16 amino acids. Per germline, CDR1 ENHRY and CDR2 SYGVKD. The CDR3 here is CAIATGGPLGVGELFF. CDR3 nucleotides: TGTGCCATCGCGACAGGGGGCCCTTTGGGGGTCGGGGAGCTGTTTTTT.

A remark on this clonotype: Sequence at one end of the junction differs from germline and may be a read error. The genes are TRBV7-8 and TRBJ2-7, with D uncertain. There are 17 residues in the CDR3. Germline loops: CDR1 SGHVS, CDR2 FQNEAQ. The CDR3 here is CDSRSSFASSPLYEQYF. CDR3 coding DNA: TGTGACAGCAGATCGTCCTTCGCCTCCTCACCTCTCTACGAGCAGTACTTC.

Notes on this clonotype: The junction shows a germline mismatch at one end, possibly a read error. The CDR3 here is CSSSSRRSSSGNTIYF. For the CDR3, the DNA is TGTTCCAGCAGTTCCAGGAGGTCAAGCTCTGGAAACACCATATATTTT. This sequence joins TRBV13 and TRBJ1-3; D is unresolved. The CDR3 consists of 16 residues. Germline lookup yields CDR1 PRHDT and CDR2 FYEKMQ (reference sequence).

This clonotype has ten or more counts. The CDR3 DNA sequence: TGTGCCAGCAGACCCCTAGCGGGAGTATTGAACACCGGGGAGCTGTTTTTT. Translated: CASRPLAGVLNTGELFF. The J gene is TRBJ2-2, the V gene TRBV28, with TRBD2 identical over 10 bases. Germline CDR1 and CDR2: MDHEN and SYDVKM. V lost 6 bases to trimming and J lost 1 base; unmatched junction nucleotides: 8. The CDR3 extends over 17 amino acids.

In its sample, this clonotype is medium-sized. V gene TRBV19 combines with J gene TRBJ1-5; tentatively, D is TRBD1 (5 bases). V gave up 9 bases and J gave up 6 bases, with 15 bases separating them. CDR1 is LNHDA, CDR2 SQIVND, per germline (reference sequence). This CDR3 has 13 amino acids. The chain's CDR3 is CASRDAVGQPQHF. The CDR3, as DNA: TGTGCCAGCAGGGACGCGGTAGGTCAGCCCCAGCATTTT.

This clonotype came up many times. This rearrangement joins TRBV5-8 to TRBJ2-7, with D possibly called TRBD1 or TRBD2 (5 bases each). Germline assignment: CDR1 SGHTS and CDR2 YDEGEE. This CDR3 has 16 amino acids. V was trimmed by 4 bases and J by 2 bases, leaving 19 bases between them. CDR3 bases: TGTGCCAGCAGCCTGAACCCCGGGACGGATACCTACGAGCAGTACTTC. Encoded protein: CASSLNPGTDTYEQYF.

This clonotype was picked up many times. This chain links TRBV13 with TRBJ2-1, with D unresolved. Germline assignment: CDR1 PRHDT and CDR2 FYEKMQ (reference sequence). With 1 base removed from V and 7 bases from J, the gap between germline ends came to 2 bases. The CDR3 has 11 amino acids. The CDR3 nucleotides read TGTGCCAGCAGCTTAGAGAATGAGCAGTTCTTC. Its protein product is CASSLENEQFF.

Remarks on this clonotype: A much larger clone differs from this one at a single base, so this may be a read error. V usage is TRBV20-1 and J usage is TRBJ2-3; TRBD2 aligns across 7 bases. The CDR3 contains 16 residues. V lost 0 bases, J lost 5 bases, and 11 bases stayed unmatched. Germline CDR1 reads DFQATT; CDR2 reads SNEGSKA (reference sequence). DNA for the CDR3: TGCAGTGCTAGAGACATCAGCGGGATGGCGGTAGATACGCAGTATTTT. Its protein product is CSARDISGMAVDTQYF.

Many counts were recorded for this clonotype. The gene calls are TRBV5-8 and TRBJ1-2; D gene uncertain. Trimming took off 1 base at V and 3 bases at J, with 10 bases between the two ends. CDR1 SGHTS and CDR2 YDEGEE come from the germline V gene. This CDR3 contains 14 residues. DNA of the CDR3: TGTGCCAGCAGCTTGAGAGCTGTTGACTATGGCTACACCTTC. Translation gives CASSLRAVDYGYTF.

The chain uses TRBV7-3 and TRBJ2-1; D is unresolved. Per germline, CDR1 SGHTA and CDR2 FQGTGA. Trimming pared 5 bases from V and 5 bases from J, leaving 13 bases between. There are 14 residues in the CDR3. The CDR3 sequence: CASSPHPCHNEQFF. The CDR3 DNA follows: TGTGCCAGCAGCCCCCACCCGTGCCACAATGAGCAGTTCTTC.

The chain employs TRBV20-1 and TRBJ2-3; tentative D call: TRBD2 (5 bases). The length of the CDR3 is 18 residues. Per the germline V gene, CDR1 is DFQATT and CDR2 is SNEGSKA (reference sequence). The V gene lost 6 bases and the J gene lost 1 base, with 26 bases spanning the gap. CDR3 bases: TGCAGTGCCCACCCGGGGTTCCCACTAGTTAGTGGCACAGATACGCAGTATTTT. It yields the protein CSAHPGFPLVSGTDTQYF.

The chain links TRBV6-2 or TRBV6-3 to TRBJ1-6; D is unresolved. This CDR3 has 15 amino acids. V was shortened by 5 bases and J by 10 bases, with 18 bases between the two germline ends. The germline V gene has CDR1 MNHEY and CDR2 SVGEGT. CDR3 sequence (DNA): TGTGCCAGCAGTGAAGAGGCAGCCTCGGAATCACCCCTCCACTTT. Protein sequence: CASSEEAASESPLHF.

This clonotype has only one observation. Germline is not matched at one junction end, which may reflect a read error. The chain combines TRBV19 with TRBJ2-1, with D hard to call. This CDR3 is built from 15 residues. CDR1 is LNHDA and CDR2 is SQIVND in the germline V gene (reference sequence). The CDR3 reads CASSISAGKYNGQFF. Here the CDR3 DNA reads TGTGCCAGTAGTATTTCGGCAGGTAAATACAATGGGCAGTTCTTC.

By share, this clonotype ranks as medium-sized. DNA of the CDR3: TGTGCCAGCAGGCCCACCGGGACAGGGTCGAGCGGGGAGCTGTTTTTT. Its translation: CASRPTGTGSSGELFF. The genes are TRBV27 and TRBJ2-2, with 9 positions matching TRBD1. This CDR3 comprises 16 residues. Trimming at V came to 6 bases and at J to 7 bases, leaving 12 bases not matched to a gene. The germline V gene has CDR1 MNHEY and CDR2 SMNVEV (reference sequence).